One and the same sample provided the 15 T cell receptor beta chains below, sequenced in a study of PD-1 blockade in classical Hodgkin lymphoma. Assay used: immunoSEQ multiplex PCR; TCRdb lists only in-frame clones, some missing. The data contain roughly 4,000 clones, around 70% of them seen just once; the ten biggest clones take up 45% to 55%. Time point in this sample: cycle 4 day 1 (C4D1), after 5 to 7 weeks of nivolumab. Following autologous stem cell transplantation, relapse occurred in every patient, and exposure to brentuximab vedotin varied. Material: peripheral blood mononuclear cells (PBMCs), obtained before the fourth cycle of nivolumab. Receptors were obtained from a human donor with classical Hodgkin lymphoma.

The genes are TRBV7-8 and TRBJ2-5, with a possible D match to TRBD2 (5 bases). Germline CDR1 reads SGHVS; CDR2 reads FQNEAQ. V was pared by 5 bases and J by 2 bases, with 15 bases between. The CDR3 is 15 residues long. The CDR3, as DNA: TGTGCCAGCAGCCCTCGGACTGGACGGCAAGAGACCCAGTACTTC. This translates into CASSPRTGRQETQYF.

The chain couples TRBV23-1 to TRBJ1-5; TRBD1 matches 11 bases. TRBV23-1 is an open reading frame whose function is uncertain. The V and J ends lost 4 bases and 7 bases, in that order; junction bases with no gene match: 3. The CDR3 is made up of 14 amino acids. CDR3 protein: CASSPGTGGQPQHF. The CDR3 region has the DNA TGCGCCAGCAGTCCTGGGACAGGGGGGCAGCCCCAGCATTTT.

The V gene is TRBV27, the J gene TRBJ2-7; the match to TRBD1 covers 8 bases. In germline, CDR1 is MNHEY, CDR2 SMNVEV (reference sequence). The CDR3 is 14 residues long. V shed 4 bases, J shed 3 bases, and the junction held 5 bases outside the gene matches. The CDR3 DNA sequence: TGTGCCAGCAGTTCCAGGGACAGGAGCTACGAGCAGTACTTC. Protein: CASSSRDRSYEQYF.

V usage is TRBV19 and J usage is TRBJ1-2; 10 bases line up with TRBD1. Per the germline V gene, CDR1 is LNHDA and CDR2 is SQIVND (reference sequence). The CDR3 has 17 amino acids. The V gene end was trimmed by 3 bases and the J gene end by 0 bases; junction bases not matched to a gene: 7. CDR3 sequence (DNA): TGTGCCAGTAGTATCCCCGGGACAGGGGACACTAACTATGGCTACACCTTC. Translation gives CASSIPGTGDTNYGYTF.

This clone has a single count. The genes are TRBV29-1 and TRBJ2-1; possible D gene TRBD1, 5 bases. V was clipped by 4 bases and J by 8 bases, with 15 bases between them. CDR1 is SQVTM, CDR2 ANQGSEA, per germline. This CDR3 has 13 amino acids. CDR3 loop: CSVGLQGVYEQFF. Here the CDR3 DNA reads TGCAGCGTTGGATTGCAGGGTGTGTATGAGCAGTTCTTC.

The V call is TRBV7-3, the J call TRBJ2-1; 10 bases agree with TRBD2. Trimming removed 1 base from V and 1 base from J; junction bases left unmatched: 4. Per germline, CDR1 SGHTA and CDR2 FQGTGA. CDR3 length: 17 residues. The CDR3 nucleotides read TGTGCCAGCAGCTTAAACCCTAGCGGGAGTTCCTACAATGAGCAGTTCTTC. It codes for CASSLNPSGSSYNEQFF.

This clone has just one count. V gene TRBV21-1 combines with J gene TRBJ1-1; the table gives TRBD1 as D, unverified against the DNA. TRBV21-1 is a recognized pseudogene. There are 22 residues in the CDR3. The CDR3 spells CASSKSGVGPGGFVDENTEAFF. The DNA for the CDR3 is TGTGCCAGCAGCAAAAGTGGGGTGGGGCCAGGGGGTTTTGTAGACGAGAACACTGAAGCTTTCTTT.

The chain links TRBV7-9 to TRBJ2-7, with unresolved D. Germline V gives CDR1 SEHNR, CDR2 FQNEAQ (reference sequence). V dropped 5 bases and J dropped 1 base, with 9 bases sitting between them. The CDR3 sequence is 13 residues long. The DNA of the CDR3 is TGTGCCAGCAGCCCCCCGCCTTCCTACGAGCAGTACTTC. Its protein is CASSPPPSYEQYF.

V usage is TRBV5-1 and J usage is TRBJ2-1; 12 positions agree with TRBD2. V trimming: 1 base; J trimming: 9 bases; junction bases outside the gene matches: 11. Germline-derived CDR1 and CDR2 are SGHRS and YFSETQ. The CDR3 covers 17 residues. The CDR3 bases are TGCGCCAGCAGCTTGTATTCACTAGCGGGAGGTGACGGTGAGCAGTTCTTC. It yields the protein CASSLYSLAGGDGEQFF. The full variable domain, in which reference TRBV5-1 and TRBJ2-1 provide the parts outside the CDR3, is KAGVTQTPRYLIKTRGQQVTLSCSPISGHRSVSWYQQTPGQGLQFLFEYFSETQRNKGNFPGRFSGRQFSNSRSEMNVSTLELGDSALYLCASSLYSLAGGDGEQFFGPGTRLTVL.

This clone was seen once. CDR3 in DNA: TGTGCCAGCAGCCCCGCGGTGGAGGCGAACACCGGGGAGCTGTTTTTT. The encoded protein is CASSPAVEANTGELFF. The chain uses TRBV5-4 and TRBJ2-2; tentative D call: TRBD2 (5 bases). The CDR3 extends over 16 amino acids. V lost 4 bases to trimming and J lost 0 bases, with 13 bases between them. CDR1 is SGHNT and CDR2 is YYREEE in the germline V gene (reference sequence).

V gene TRBV28 combines with J gene TRBJ2-7; D may be TRBD1 (5 bases). Looked up from germline, CDR1 is MDHEN and CDR2 is SYDVKM. The CDR3 runs 13 residues. The germline V and J ends were trimmed by 3 bases and 5 bases, with 11 bases remaining between them. The CDR3 reads CASSLTAVDEQYF. The CDR3 DNA reads TGTGCCAGCAGTTTGACAGCCGTGGACGAGCAGTACTTC.

This sequence joins TRBV7-2 and TRBJ1-4; D gene uncertain. Germline-derived CDR1 and CDR2 are SGHTA and FQGNSA. This CDR3 is 14 amino acids long. V lost 5 bases and J lost 5, with 12 bases in between. The CDR3 region is CASSPSLSNEKLFF. The CDR3 nucleotides are TGTGCCAGCAGCCCCAGCCTATCCAATGAAAAACTGTTTTTT.

A few counts support this clone. This chain uses TRBV9 with TRBJ2-1; maybe TRBD2 (6 bases). This CDR3 has 14 amino acids. Looked up from germline, CDR1 is SGDLS and CDR2 is YYNGEE. The V end was cut by 0 bases, the J end by 7 bases, with 11 bases between. The CDR3 here is CASSVDGGRNEQFF. CDR3 coding DNA: TGTGCCAGCAGCGTAGACGGGGGTAGGAATGAGCAGTTCTTC.

V usage is TRBV11-2 and J usage is TRBJ2-3, with 8 bases matching TRBD1. CDR1 and CDR2 (germline): SGHAT, FQNNGV. The V and J ends lost 4 bases and 2 bases, in that order; junction bases with no gene match: 14. This CDR3 region has 18 residues. The CDR3 protein is CASSYSLYSDRVTDTQYF. CDR3 coding DNA: TGTGCCAGCAGCTACAGCCTATACTCGGACAGGGTCACAGATACGCAGTATTTT. The full variable domain, rest sourced from reference TRBV11-2 and TRBJ2-3, is EAGVAQSPRYKIIEKRQSVAFWCNPISGHATLYWYQQILGQGPKLLIQFQNNGVVDDSQLPKDRFSAERLKGVDSTLKIQPAKLEDSAVYLCASSYSLYSDRVTDTQYFGPGTRLTVL.

V usage is TRBV5-5 and J usage is TRBJ1-6; 10 bases are shared with TRBD1. The CDR3 consists of 16 residues. CDR1 is SGHKS and CDR2 is YYEKEE in the germline V gene (reference sequence). J was trimmed by 7 bases and V by 4 bases; bases with no gene match: 8. The CDR3 sequence is CASSPDPGQGNSPLHF. The CDR3 region has the DNA TGTGCCAGCAGCCCGGATCCGGGACAGGGGAATTCACCCCTCCACTTT. Filled out from reference TRBV5-5 and TRBJ1-6, the complete variable domain reads DAGVTQSPTHLIKTRGQQVTLRCSPISGHKSVSWYQQVLGQGPQFIFQYYEKEERGRGNFPDRFSARQFPNYSSELNVNALLLGDSALYLCASSPDPGQGNSPLHFGNGTRLTVT.